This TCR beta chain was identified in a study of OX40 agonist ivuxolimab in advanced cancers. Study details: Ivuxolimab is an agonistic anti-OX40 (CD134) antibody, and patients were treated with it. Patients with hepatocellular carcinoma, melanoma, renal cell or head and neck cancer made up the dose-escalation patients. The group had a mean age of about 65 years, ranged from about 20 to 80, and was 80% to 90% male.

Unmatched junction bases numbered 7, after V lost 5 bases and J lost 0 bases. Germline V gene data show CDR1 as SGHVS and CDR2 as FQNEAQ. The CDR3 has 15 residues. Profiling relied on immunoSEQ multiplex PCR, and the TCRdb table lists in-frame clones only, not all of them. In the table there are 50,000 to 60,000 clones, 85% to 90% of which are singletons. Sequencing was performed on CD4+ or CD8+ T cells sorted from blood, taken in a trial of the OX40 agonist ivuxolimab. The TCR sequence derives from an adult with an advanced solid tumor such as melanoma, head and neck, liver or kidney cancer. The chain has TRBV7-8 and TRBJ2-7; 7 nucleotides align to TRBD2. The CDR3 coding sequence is TGTGCCAGCAGCACAGGTGGGGGGGGCTCCTACGAGCAGTACTTC. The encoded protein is CASSTGGGGSYEQYF.